Listed below are T cell receptor beta chains from one sample, sequenced in a study of blood T cell repertoires in COVID-19. Repertoires were generated with immunoSEQ multiplex PCR, while TCRdb's copy carries only in-frame clones and drops some. The table shows tens of thousands of clones, with about 74% occurring only once. Sequencing was performed on peripheral blood. The source is a human donor in a cohort sampled during active COVID-19. The CDR3 runs from the conserved cysteine through the conserved F or W. Fields, in order: CDR3 DNA, CDR3 protein, V gene, J gene, clone size, D gene. D genes are given only for firm matches. The size entry is marked missing in some rows and otherwise reads once, few, many or a size class.

DNA: TGTGCCAGCAGCCGGACAGGGCTGAACACTGAAGCTTTCTTT; CDR3: CASSRTGLNTEAFF; V: TRBV7-2; J: TRBJ1-1; size: .; D: TRBD1
DNA: TGTGCCAGCTCACCCCGTGGTGGGGACAATAATTCACCCCTCCACTTT; CDR3: CASSPRGGDNNSPLHF; V: TRBV18; J: TRBJ1-6; size: .; D: .
DNA: TGTGCCAGCAGGGGCGGGACTAGCGGGAGGGGGATCACCGGGGAGCTGTTTTTT; CDR3: CASRGGTSGRGITGELFF; V: TRBV2; J: TRBJ2-2; size: .; D: TRBD2
DNA: TGTGCCAGCAGCCAAGACCCCCCGGGCGGGGGCGGGAGTTCGAGCACAGATACGCAGTATTTT; CDR3: CASSQDPPGGGGSSSTDTQYF; V: TRBV4-2; J: TRBJ2-3; size: .; D: .
DNA: TGTGCCAGTAGTCGCGGGAGTGATGACACCGGGGAGCTGTTTTTT; CDR3: CASSRGSDDTGELFF; V: TRBV19; J: TRBJ2-2; size: .; D: TRBD2
DNA: TGTGCCAGCAGCCAGGTCGCGGGTGGCTCCTACAATGAGCAGTTCTTC; CDR3: CASSQVAGGSYNEQFF; V: TRBV3-1/TRBV3-2; J: TRBJ2-1; size: once; D: .
DNA: TGTGCCACCAGTGGGGGACCAACCCCAGGGGGCTTGTATGAGCAGTTCTTC; CDR3: CATSGGPTPGGLYEQFF; V: TRBV24-1; J: TRBJ2-1; size: .; D: TRBD1
DNA: TGTGCCAGCTCCCGGACTAGCGGGAACTACAATGAGCAGTTCTTC; CDR3: CASSRTSGNYNEQFF; V: TRBV18; J: TRBJ2-1; size: .; D: TRBD2
DNA: TGTGCCACGCCGAGTCAGCCCCAGCATTTT; CDR3: CATPSQPQHF; V: TRBV19; J: TRBJ1-5; size: .; D: .
DNA: TGCGCCAGCAGCCAAGCCCTCCCACAGGGACAGGCCAAAAACATTCAGTACTTC; CDR3: CASSQALPQGQAKNIQYF; V: TRBV4-1; J: TRBJ2-4; size: .; D: TRBD1
DNA: TGTGCCAGCTCACCACCGAGGACAGGGGTGATGAACACTGAAGCTTTCTTT; CDR3: CASSPPRTGVMNTEAFF; V: TRBV18; J: TRBJ1-1; size: .; D: TRBD1
DNA: TGTGCCAGCAGTTCCCTAGAAATCCATGAGCAGTTCTTC; CDR3: CASSSLEIHEQFF; V: TRBV12-3/TRBV12-4; J: TRBJ2-1; size: .; D: .
DNA: TGTGCCAGCTCGCAGGACAGGGGCGGTGGCTACACCTTC; CDR3: CASSQDRGGGYTF; V: TRBV18; J: TRBJ1-2; size: .; D: TRBD1
DNA: TGCGCCAGCAGCCCAGGAAGCTCTGGAAACACCATATATTTT; CDR3: CASSPGSSGNTIYF; V: TRBV5-1; J: TRBJ1-3; size: .; D: .
DNA: TGTGCCAGCAAAAGGACTAGCAACAATGAGCAGTTCTTC; CDR3: CASKRTSNNEQFF; V: TRBV2; J: TRBJ2-1; size: few; D: TRBD2
DNA: TGTGCCAGCCTACAGAGCTCTGGAAACACCATATATTTT; CDR3: CASLQSSGNTIYF; V: TRBV6-5; J: TRBJ1-3; size: .; D: .
DNA: TGTGCCAGCAGCTCGCCGCAGGGTATGAACACTGAAGCTTTCTTT; CDR3: CASSSPQGMNTEAFF; V: TRBV5-6; J: TRBJ1-1; size: once; D: .
DNA: TGTGCTAGTGCCCTGGCGGGCGGGAGGGCCACCGGGGAGCTGTTTTTT; CDR3: CASALAGGRATGELFF; V: TRBV12-5; J: TRBJ2-2; size: few; D: TRBD2
DNA: TGTGCCAGCAGCTTAGGGGGGAGGGGTATTAGCAATCAGCCCCAGCATTTT; CDR3: CASSLGGRGISNQPQHF; V: TRBV7-8; J: TRBJ1-5; size: .; D: .
DNA: TGTGCCAGCAGCTTAGAGCTTGGGACTAGCGGGACCTACGAGCAGTACTTC; CDR3: CASSLELGTSGTYEQYF; V: TRBV7-8; J: TRBJ2-7; size: .; D: TRBD2
DNA: TGTGCCAGCAGTTCCCCCAACAGGGAGAGGAATGAAAAACTGTTTTTT; CDR3: CASSSPNRERNEKLFF; V: TRBV28; J: TRBJ1-4; size: .; D: .
DNA: TGCAGCGTTGGGACAGGGGGCGAGCAGTACTTC; CDR3: CSVGTGGEQYF; V: TRBV29-1; J: TRBJ2-7; size: once; D: TRBD1
DNA: TGTGCCAGCAGCTCCAATCCGGGACACTACTACGAGCAGTACTTC; CDR3: CASSSNPGHYYEQYF; V: TRBV7-2; J: TRBJ2-7; size: .; D: .
DNA: TGTGCCAGCAGCTTGGGCAGTAACAATGAGCAGTTCTTC; CDR3: CASSLGSNNEQFF; V: TRBV11-2; J: TRBJ2-1; size: .; D: .
DNA: TGTGCCAGCAGTCCAGCACAGGGGTACACTGAAGCTTTCTTT; CDR3: CASSPAQGYTEAFF; V: TRBV28; J: TRBJ1-1; size: .; D: TRBD1
DNA: TGTGCCAGCAGTCGGACAGCTAATAGCAATCAGCCCCAGCATTTT; CDR3: CASSRTANSNQPQHF; V: TRBV7-8; J: TRBJ1-5; size: .; D: .
DNA: TGTGCCAGTAGTATTTTCAGGTCCTACGAGCAGTACTTC; CDR3: CASSIFRSYEQYF; V: TRBV19; J: TRBJ2-7; size: .; D: .
DNA: TGTGCCAGCAGTGGCGGCAGCGGGGAGGGCAGCTATGGCTACACCTTC; CDR3: CASSGGSGEGSYGYTF; V: TRBV28; J: TRBJ1-2; size: few; D: .
DNA: TGCAGTGCTAGTCTCGGGATATACGAGCAGTACTTC; CDR3: CSASLGIYEQYF; V: TRBV20-1; J: TRBJ2-7; size: .; D: .
DNA: TGTGCCAGTAGTACAGACTACTACAATGAGCAGTTCTTC; CDR3: CASSTDYYNEQFF; V: TRBV19; J: TRBJ2-1; size: .; D: .
DNA: TGTGCCAGCTCATTCCGGACAGGGAATACAGATACGCAGTATTTT; CDR3: CASSFRTGNTDTQYF; V: TRBV18; J: TRBJ2-3; size: .; D: TRBD1
DNA: TGTGCCAGCTCACCATATTCAGGTGCCACTGAAGCTTTCTTT; CDR3: CASSPYSGATEAFF; V: TRBV18; J: TRBJ1-1; size: .; D: .
DNA: TGTGCCAGCAGCCCTGAGGTTGACCGTCCGGCGGAGACCCAGTACTTC; CDR3: CASSPEVDRPAETQYF; V: TRBV5-5; J: TRBJ2-5; size: once; D: .
DNA: TGTGCCAGCAGTTACGTACTAGCGGGAGATGGGGGTGAGCAGTTCTTC; CDR3: CASSYVLAGDGGEQFF; V: TRBV6-2/TRBV6-3; J: TRBJ2-1; size: .; D: TRBD2
DNA: TGCGCCAGCAGCCAAGATCTTAACCGGGAGTGGTCCTACAATGAGCAGTTCTTC; CDR3: CASSQDLNREWSYNEQFF; V: TRBV4-3; J: TRBJ2-1; size: .; D: .
DNA: TGTGCCAGCTCAACGAATCGGGGGGCTAGCACAGATACGCAGTATTTT; CDR3: CASSTNRGASTDTQYF; V: TRBV18; J: TRBJ2-3; size: few; D: .
DNA: TGTGCCAGCAGTTTGGCCCGGCCACCTAGACCCTTTAGGCTCAACGAGCAGTACTTC; CDR3: CASSLARPPRPFRLNEQYF; V: TRBV27; J: TRBJ2-7; size: .; D: .
DNA: TGTGCCAGCAGTCTAACAGGGGGCACCTCCTACGAGCAGTACTTC; CDR3: CASSLTGGTSYEQYF; V: TRBV27; J: TRBJ2-7; size: .; D: TRBD1
DNA: TGTGCCAGCAGCTTCGTAGCGGGAGGGACGAGATCACAAGAGACCCAGTACTTC; CDR3: CASSFVAGGTRSQETQYF; V: TRBV7-3; J: TRBJ2-5; size: .; D: TRBD2
DNA: TGTGCCATCTCCGGGGGGGCCACTGAAAAACTGTTTTTT; CDR3: CAISGGATEKLFF; V: TRBV19; J: TRBJ1-4; size: .; D: .
DNA: TGTGCCAGCAGAGAATACAGGGACACTGAAGCTTTCTTT; CDR3: CASREYRDTEAFF; V: TRBV28; J: TRBJ1-1; size: .; D: .
DNA: TGTGCCAGCAGTCCCACTCGGGACAGGGGTGAAAAACTGTTTTTT; CDR3: CASSPTRDRGEKLFF; V: TRBV27; J: TRBJ1-4; size: .; D: TRBD1
DNA: TGTGCCAGCCACCAGGGTCTGAGCACAGATACGCAGTATTTT; CDR3: CASHQGLSTDTQYF; V: TRBV28; J: TRBJ2-3; size: .; D: .
DNA: TGTGCCAGTAGTATTCTATCTGGGACTAGCGGGAAACAAGAGACCCAGTACTTC; CDR3: CASSILSGTSGKQETQYF; V: TRBV19; J: TRBJ2-5; size: once; D: TRBD2
DNA: TGTGCCAGCAGTTACAGGTTCGGGGGCGGGGAGCTGTTTTTT; CDR3: CASSYRFGGGELFF; V: TRBV6-5; J: TRBJ2-2; size: .; D: .
DNA: TGCAGTGCTAGTTGGGACTCTAACAATGAGCAGTTCTTC; CDR3: CSASWDSNNEQFF; V: TRBV20-1; J: TRBJ2-1; size: .; D: .
DNA: TGCGCCAGCAGCCAAGATGCGGCTACGAACACCGGGGAGCTGTTTTTT; CDR3: CASSQDAATNTGELFF; V: TRBV4-3; J: TRBJ2-2; size: .; D: .